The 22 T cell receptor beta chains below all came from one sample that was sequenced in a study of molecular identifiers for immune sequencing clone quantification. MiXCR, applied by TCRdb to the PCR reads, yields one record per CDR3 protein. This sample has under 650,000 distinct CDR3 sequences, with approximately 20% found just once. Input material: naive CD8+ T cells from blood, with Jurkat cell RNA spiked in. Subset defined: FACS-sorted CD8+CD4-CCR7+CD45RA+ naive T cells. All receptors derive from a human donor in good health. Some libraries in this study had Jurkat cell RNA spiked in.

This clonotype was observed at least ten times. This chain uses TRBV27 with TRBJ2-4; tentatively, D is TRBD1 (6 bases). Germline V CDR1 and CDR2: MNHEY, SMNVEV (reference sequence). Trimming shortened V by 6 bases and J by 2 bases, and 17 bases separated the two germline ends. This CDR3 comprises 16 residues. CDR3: CASRTFTGTTKNIQYF. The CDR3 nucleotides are TGTGCCAGCAGGACTTTTACAGGGACGACCAAAAACATTCAGTACTTC.

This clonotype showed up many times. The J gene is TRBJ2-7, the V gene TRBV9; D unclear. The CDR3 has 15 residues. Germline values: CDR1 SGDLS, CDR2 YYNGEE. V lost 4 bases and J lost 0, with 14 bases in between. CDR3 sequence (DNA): TGTGCCAGCAGCCCACCACTGGGAAGCTCCTACGAGCAGTACTTC. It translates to CASSPPLGSSYEQYF.

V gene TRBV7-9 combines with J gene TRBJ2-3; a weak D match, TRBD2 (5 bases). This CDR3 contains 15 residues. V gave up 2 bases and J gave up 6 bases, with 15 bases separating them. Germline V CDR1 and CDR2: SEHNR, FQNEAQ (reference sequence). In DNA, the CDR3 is TGTGCCAGCAGCTTAAGGGAGCCCAAGGCGGATACGCAGTATTTT. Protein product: CASSLREPKADTQYF.

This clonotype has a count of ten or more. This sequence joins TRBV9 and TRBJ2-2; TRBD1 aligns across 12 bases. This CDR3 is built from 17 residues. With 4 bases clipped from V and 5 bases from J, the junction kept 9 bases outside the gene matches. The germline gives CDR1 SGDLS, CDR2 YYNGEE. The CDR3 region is CASSPRDRGLWTGELFF. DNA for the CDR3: TGTGCCAGCAGCCCTAGGGACAGGGGGCTTTGGACCGGGGAGCTGTTTTTT.

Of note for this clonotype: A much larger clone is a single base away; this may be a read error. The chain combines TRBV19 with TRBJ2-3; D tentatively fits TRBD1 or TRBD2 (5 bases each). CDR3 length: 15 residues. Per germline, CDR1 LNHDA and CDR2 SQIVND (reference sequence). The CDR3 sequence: CAGSIVFGAPDTQYF. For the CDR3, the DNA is TGTGCCGGTAGTATAGTGTTCGGGGCTCCAGATACGCAGTATTTT.

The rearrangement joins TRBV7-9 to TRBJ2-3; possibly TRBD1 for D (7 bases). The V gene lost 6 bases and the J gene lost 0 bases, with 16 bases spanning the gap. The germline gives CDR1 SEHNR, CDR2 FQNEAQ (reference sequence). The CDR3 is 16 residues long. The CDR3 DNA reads TGTGCCAGCAGGCATCCTTCAGGGGGGAGCACAGATACGCAGTATTTT. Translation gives CASRHPSGGSTDTQYF. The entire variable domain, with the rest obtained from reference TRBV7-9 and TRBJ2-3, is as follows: DTGVSQNPRHKITKRGQNVTFRCDPISEHNRLYWYRQTLGQGPEFLTYFQNEAQLEKSRLLSDRFSAERPKGSFSTLEIQRTEQGDSAMYLCASRHPSGGSTDTQYFGPGTRLTVL.

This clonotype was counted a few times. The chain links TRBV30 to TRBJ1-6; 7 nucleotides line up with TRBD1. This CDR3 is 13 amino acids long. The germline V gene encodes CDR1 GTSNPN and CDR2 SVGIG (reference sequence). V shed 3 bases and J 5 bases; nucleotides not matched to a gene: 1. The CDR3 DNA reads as TGTGCCTGGAGCGGGACAGATAATTCACCCCTCCACTTT. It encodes CAWSGTDNSPLHF.

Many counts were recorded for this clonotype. CDR3 loop: CASSLDRGLYGYTF. The CDR3 DNA sequence: TGTGCCAGCAGCTTGGACAGGGGGCTCTATGGCTACACCTTC. The rearrangement joins TRBV5-4 to TRBJ1-2; the match to TRBD1 covers 9 bases. Unmatched junction bases numbered 1, after V lost 0 bases and J lost 4 bases. The CDR3 loop spans 14 amino acids. Germline CDR1 reads SGHNT; CDR2 reads YYREEE (reference sequence).

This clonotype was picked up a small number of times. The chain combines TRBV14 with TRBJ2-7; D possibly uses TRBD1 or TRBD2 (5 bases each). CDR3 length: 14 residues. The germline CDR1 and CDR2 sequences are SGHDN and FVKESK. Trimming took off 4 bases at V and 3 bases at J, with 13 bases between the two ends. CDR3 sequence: CASSLTGTIYEQYF. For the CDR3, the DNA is TGTGCCAGCAGCCTGACCGGGACGATCTACGAGCAGTACTTC.

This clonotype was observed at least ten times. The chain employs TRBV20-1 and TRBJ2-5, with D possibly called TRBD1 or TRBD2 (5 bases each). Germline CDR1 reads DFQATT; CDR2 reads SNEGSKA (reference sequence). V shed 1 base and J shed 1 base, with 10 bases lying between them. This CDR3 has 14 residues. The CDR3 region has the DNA TGCAGTGCTAGAGTTGTTGGGACCCAAGAGACCCAGTACTTC. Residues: CSARVVGTQETQYF.

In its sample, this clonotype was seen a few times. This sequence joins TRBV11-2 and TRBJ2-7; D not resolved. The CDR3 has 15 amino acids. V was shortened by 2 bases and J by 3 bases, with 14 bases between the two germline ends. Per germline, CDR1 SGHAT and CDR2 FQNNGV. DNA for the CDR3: TGTGCCAGCAGCTTACGCCAGGTTCATGGCTACGAGCAGTACTTC. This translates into CASSLRQVHGYEQYF.

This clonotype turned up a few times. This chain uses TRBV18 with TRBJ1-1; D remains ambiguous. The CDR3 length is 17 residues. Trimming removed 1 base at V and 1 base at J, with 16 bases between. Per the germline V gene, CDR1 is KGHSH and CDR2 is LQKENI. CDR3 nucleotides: TGTGCCAGCTCACCACTTGAGGTCTCTAGAAAGAACACTGAAGCTTTCTTT. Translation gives CASSPLEVSRKNTEAFF.

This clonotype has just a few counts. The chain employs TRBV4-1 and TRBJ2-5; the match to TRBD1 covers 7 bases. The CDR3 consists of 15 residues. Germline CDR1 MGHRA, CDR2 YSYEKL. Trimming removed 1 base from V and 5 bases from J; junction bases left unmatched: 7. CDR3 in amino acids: CASSQGPGQRETQYF. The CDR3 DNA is TGCGCCAGCAGCCAAGGGCCGGGACAGCGGGAGACCCAGTACTTC.

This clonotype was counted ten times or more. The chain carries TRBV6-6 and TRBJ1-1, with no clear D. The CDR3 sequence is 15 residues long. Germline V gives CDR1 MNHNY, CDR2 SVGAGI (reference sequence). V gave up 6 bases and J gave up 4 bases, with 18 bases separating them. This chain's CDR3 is CASSPSGSGATEAFF. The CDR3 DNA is TGTGCCAGCAGCCCCTCAGGTTCTGGCGCCACTGAAGCTTTCTTT.

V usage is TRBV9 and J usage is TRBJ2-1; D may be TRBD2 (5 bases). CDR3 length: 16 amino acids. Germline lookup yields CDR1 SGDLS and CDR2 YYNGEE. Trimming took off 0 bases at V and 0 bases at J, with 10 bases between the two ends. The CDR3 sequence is CASSVGGGLSYNEQFF. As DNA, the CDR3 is TGTGCCAGCAGCGTAGGTGGAGGCCTCTCCTACAATGAGCAGTTCTTC.

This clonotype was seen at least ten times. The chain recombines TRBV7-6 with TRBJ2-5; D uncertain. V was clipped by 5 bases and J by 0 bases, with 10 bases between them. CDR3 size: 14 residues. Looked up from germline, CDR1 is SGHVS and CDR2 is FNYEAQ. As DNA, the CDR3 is TGTGCCAGCAGCCCCGTGAACAACCAAGAGACCCAGTACTTC. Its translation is CASSPVNNQETQYF.

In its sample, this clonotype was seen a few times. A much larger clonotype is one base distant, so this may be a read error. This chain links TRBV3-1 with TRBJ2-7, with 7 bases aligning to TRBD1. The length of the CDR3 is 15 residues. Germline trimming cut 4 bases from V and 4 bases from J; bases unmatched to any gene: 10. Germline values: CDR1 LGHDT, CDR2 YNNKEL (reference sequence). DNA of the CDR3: TGTGCCAGCAGCCCCCGGTGGACAGGAGGTTACGAGCAGTACTTC. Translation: CASSPRWTGGYEQYF.

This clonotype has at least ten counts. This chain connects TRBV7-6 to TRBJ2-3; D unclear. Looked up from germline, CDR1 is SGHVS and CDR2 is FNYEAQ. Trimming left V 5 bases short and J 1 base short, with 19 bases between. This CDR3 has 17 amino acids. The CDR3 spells CASSIRARDLRTDTQYF. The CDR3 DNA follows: TGTGCCAGCAGCATAAGAGCCCGCGACTTACGCACAGATACGCAGTATTTT. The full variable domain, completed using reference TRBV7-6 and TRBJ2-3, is GAGVSQSPRYKVTKRGQDVALRCDPISGHVSLYWYRQALGQGPEFLTYFNYEAQQDKSGLPNDRFSAERPEGSISTLTIQRTEQRDSAMYRCASSIRARDLRTDTQYFGPGTRLTVL.

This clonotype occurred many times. CDR3 residues: CASSLGTDYNEQFF. The CDR3 DNA follows: TGTGCCAGCAGTTTAGGGACAGACTACAATGAGCAGTTCTTC. The chain has TRBV27 and TRBJ2-1; the match to TRBD1 covers 7 bases. Germline CDR1 and CDR2: MNHEY and SMNVEV (reference sequence). Trimming cost V 2 bases and J 3 bases; bases outside gene matches: 1. This CDR3 spans 14 amino acids.

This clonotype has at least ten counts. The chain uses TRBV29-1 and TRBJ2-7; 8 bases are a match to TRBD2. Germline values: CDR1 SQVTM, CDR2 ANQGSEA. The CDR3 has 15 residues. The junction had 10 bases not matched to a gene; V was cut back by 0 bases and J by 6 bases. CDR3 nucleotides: TGCAGCGTTGAAGACCCGGGACTAGTATCGGGCGAGCAGTACTTC. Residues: CSVEDPGLVSGEQYF.

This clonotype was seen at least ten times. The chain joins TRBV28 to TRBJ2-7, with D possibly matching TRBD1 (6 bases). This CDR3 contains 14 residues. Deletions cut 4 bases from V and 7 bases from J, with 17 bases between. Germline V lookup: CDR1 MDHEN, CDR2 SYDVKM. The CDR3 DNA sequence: TGTGCCAGCAGTTCCTCGGACAGCTTATGGGAGCAGTACTTC. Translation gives CASSSSDSLWEQYF.

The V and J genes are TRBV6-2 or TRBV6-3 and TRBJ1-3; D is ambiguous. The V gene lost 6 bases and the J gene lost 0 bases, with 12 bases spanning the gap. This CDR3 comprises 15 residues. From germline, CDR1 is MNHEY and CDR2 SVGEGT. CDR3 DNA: TGTGCCAGCAGAATGGGAACAACCTCTGGAAACACCATATATTTT. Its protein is CASRMGTTSGNTIYF.